This TCR beta chain was identified during a study of HIV-infected children after antiretroviral therapy interruption. Study-wide context: Children had CD4+ above 500, viral load below 50 copies/ml, either treatment arm. Samples from the continuous-treatment group were taken at weeks 0, 48 and 150. EBV and CMV exposure was recorded in most children.

Indicated treatment: PENTA 11 planned treatment interruption arm or continuous ART arm. Samples needed at least 5 million viable cryopreserved PBMCs. Germline lookup yields CDR1 SGHRS and CDR2 YFSETQ. The CDR3 covers 14 residues. Trimming removed 5 bases from V and 5 bases from J, with 14 bases in between. A 3' RACE protocol on RNA, with unique molecular identifiers, produced the TCR library. TCRdb reanalysed the 3' RACE reads using MiXCR and keeps one entry per CDR3 protein. The repertoire holds about 83,000 distinct CDR3 sequences, with under 8% as singletons. This clonotype was seen ten or more times.

The sample in question was CD45RA+ CD4+ T cells from PBMCs, pooled from several time points, obtained from a donor given antiretroviral therapy, either interrupted or continuous. Subset in this sample: naive CD4+ CD45RA+ CD45RO- T cells. The receptor was isolated from a pool of human donors with HIV. The rearrangement links TRBV5-1 to TRBJ1-5; D may be TRBD1 (6 bases). The CDR3 nucleotides are TGCGCCAGCAGGAGGGACATAACGGATCAGCCCCAGCATTTT. Amino acids: CASRRDITDQPQHF.